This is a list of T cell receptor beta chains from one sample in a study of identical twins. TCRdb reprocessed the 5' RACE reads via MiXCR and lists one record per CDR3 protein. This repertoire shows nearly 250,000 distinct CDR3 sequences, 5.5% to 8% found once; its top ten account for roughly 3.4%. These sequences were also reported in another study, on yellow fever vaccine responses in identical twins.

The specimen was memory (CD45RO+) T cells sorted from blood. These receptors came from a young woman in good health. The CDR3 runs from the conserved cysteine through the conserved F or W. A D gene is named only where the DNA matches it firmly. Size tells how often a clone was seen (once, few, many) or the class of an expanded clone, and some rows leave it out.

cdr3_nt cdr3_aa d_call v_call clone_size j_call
TGCGCCAGCGGGGGTAGCGGGAGGTGGAATGAGCAGTTCTTC CASGGSGRWNEQFF TRBD2 TRBV10-1 . TRBJ2-1
TGTGCCAGCAGCCTCGGGAGTGTGGGGTGGGATGAGCAGTTCTTC CASSLGSVGWDEQFF . TRBV11-2 . TRBJ2-1
TGTGCCAGCAGCTTCTGGGACAGGGTCACCGGGGAGCTGTTTTTT CASSFWDRVTGELFF TRBD1 TRBV7-6 many TRBJ2-2
TGTGCCAGCAGCTTAGTGCGGGGTGCAGGAGAGCAGTACTTC CASSLVRGAGEQYF . TRBV11-2 . TRBJ2-7
TGTGCCAGCAGTTTTTTTGGTGGGTCTGGGGCCAACGTCCTGACTTTC CASSFFGGSGANVLTF . TRBV12-3/TRBV12-4 many TRBJ2-6
TGTGCCAGCAGCAGAGTGGGGACTAGCGGGAGTCTGTCCTACGAGCAGTACTTC CASSRVGTSGSLSYEQYF . TRBV21-1 many TRBJ2-7
TGTGCCAGCAGGAGAGGGACGTTGGATAGCAATCAGCCCCAGCATTTT CASRRGTLDSNQPQHF . TRBV6-1 few TRBJ1-5
TGTGCCAGCAGTATCGGGACAGGGCACAATGAGCAGTTCTTC CASSIGTGHNEQFF TRBD1 TRBV6-1 . TRBJ2-1
TGTGCCAGCAGCCAAGATTTTCTAGCAGATACGCAGTATTTT CASSQDFLADTQYF . TRBV4-2 many TRBJ2-3
TGTGCCAGCAGAACCGACTACGGACAGGGGGAACGCTATGGCTACACCTTC CASRTDYGQGERYGYTF TRBD1 TRBV6-1 few TRBJ1-2
TGCGCCAGCAGCCTACGGACAGGGTCCTACAATGAGCAGTTCTTC CASSLRTGSYNEQFF TRBD1 TRBV5-1 . TRBJ2-1
TGTGCCAGCAGCTTAGGTCTGGGGCTGGAGACCCAGTACTTC CASSLGLGLETQYF . TRBV7-7 . TRBJ2-5
TGCAGTGCTAGATCGCGGGAGCGCGGCACAGATACGCAGTATTTT CSARSRERGTDTQYF TRBD2 TRBV20-1 few TRBJ2-3
TGTGCCAGCACCCCGGACAGGGGAGAGACCCAGTACTTC CASTPDRGETQYF TRBD1 TRBV12-3/TRBV12-4 . TRBJ2-5
TGTGCCAGCAGCAGACCTACCGGGGAGCTGTTTTTT CASSRPTGELFF . TRBV14 many TRBJ2-2
TGTGCCAGCAGCAGATCACCAGGGGGGCCGGGGACAGATACGCAGTATTTT CASSRSPGGPGTDTQYF . TRBV6-1 . TRBJ2-3
TGTGCCAGCAGCATGGGAGCGCGGGGCACCTACAATGAGCAGTTCTTC CASSMGARGTYNEQFF . TRBV5-8 . TRBJ2-1
TGCGCCAGCAGCCAAGATGGCGGGAGGGAGACCCAGTACTTC CASSQDGGRETQYF TRBD2 TRBV4-1 few TRBJ2-5
TGCAGTGCTAGAGACGACGGGACAGGGGAGTCGGGGCCCCAGCATTTT CSARDDGTGESGPQHF TRBD1 TRBV20-1 . TRBJ1-5
TGTGCCACCAGCACCGCGGGGCTAGCGGGGTCCTACGAGCAGTACTTC CATSTAGLAGSYEQYF TRBD2 TRBV15 . TRBJ2-7
TGTGCCAGCAGCTCAGGACAGGTCTTAGGCACAGATACGCAGTATTTT CASSSGQVLGTDTQYF TRBD1 TRBV7-6 few TRBJ2-3
TGTGCCAGCCGACAGGGTGAGCGCGTCGGCTATGGCTACACCTTC CASRQGERVGYGYTF TRBD1 TRBV6-1 . TRBJ1-2
TGTGCCATCAGTGAGGTCTTTCGTCAGAATAATGAAAAACTGTTTTTT CAISEVFRQNNEKLFF . TRBV10-3 many TRBJ1-4
TGTGCCAGCTCACGACTAGCGGTGGGGGACGATGAGCAGTTCTTC CASSRLAVGDDEQFF TRBD2 TRBV18 few TRBJ2-1
TGTGCCAGCAGTGAAGGACGGGTAAATCAGCCCCAGCATTTT CASSEGRVNQPQHF . TRBV25-1 . TRBJ1-5
TGCAGCGTTGATGGCCTGCCAGGCGAGCAGTTCTTC CSVDGLPGEQFF . TRBV29-1 few TRBJ2-1
TGTGCCAGCAGCATATACCTTGTGGGGTTGAACACTGAAGCTTTCTTT CASSIYLVGLNTEAFF . TRBV7-2 many TRBJ1-1
TGTGCCAGCAGTTTAGCCCAGGGGGAAAAACTGTTTTTT CASSLAQGEKLFF . TRBV12-3/TRBV12-4 many TRBJ1-4
TGCAGTGCTAGAATTAGCACAGATACGCAGTATTTT CSARISTDTQYF . TRBV20-1 few TRBJ2-3
TGCAGTGCTAGACCGGGACAGCAGAACACTGAAGCTTTCTTT CSARPGQQNTEAFF TRBD1 TRBV20-1 . TRBJ1-1
TGCAGTGCCCATATCGTCAGCGGGAGGCCCATGAGCACAGATACGCAGTATTTT CSAHIVSGRPMSTDTQYF TRBD2 TRBV20-1 few TRBJ2-3
TGTGCCAGCAGCCAGTTCCGGGATTCAGAAAACATTCAGTACTTC CASSQFRDSENIQYF . TRBV14 . TRBJ2-4
TGCAGTGCCCGGGCAGGGACAGGGTTCTCACCCCTCCACTTT CSARAGTGFSPLHF TRBD1 TRBV20-1 few TRBJ1-6
TGTGCCAGCAGCCGTGCAGATGGGAATACGCAGTATTTT CASSRADGNTQYF . TRBV7-9 . TRBJ2-3
TGTGCCAGCAGCCCAGTCGTAGCGGGAGGGCCAGGAGATACGCAGTATTTT CASSPVVAGGPGDTQYF TRBD2 TRBV7-9 few TRBJ2-3
TGTGCCAGCAGCTTAGGGGGGACAGTCAACAATGAGCAGTTCTTC CASSLGGTVNNEQFF TRBD1 TRBV7-9 many TRBJ2-1
TGTGCCAGCAGCTCCCCGGGACAGGGAATGACCTATAATTCACCCCTCCACTTT CASSSPGQGMTYNSPLHF TRBD1 TRBV7-8 many TRBJ1-6
TGTGCCAGCAGCCAAGCACAGGGGGCTTACACAGATACGCAGTATTTT CASSQAQGAYTDTQYF TRBD1 TRBV14 few TRBJ2-3
TGTGCCACCAGTGATCAGGCTATGCGCACAGATACGCAGTATTTT CATSDQAMRTDTQYF . TRBV24-1 . TRBJ2-3
TGCAGTGCTGGAGGGACTAGCGGGCCCTACGAGCAGTACTTC CSAGGTSGPYEQYF TRBD2 TRBV20-1 few TRBJ2-7
TGTGCCAGCAGTTTAAGACAGGGATCGAGCAATGAGCAGTTCTTC CASSLRQGSSNEQFF TRBD1 TRBV12-3/TRBV12-4 . TRBJ2-1
TGTGCCAGCAACTCCGGGACTAGCGGGAGGTACCAAGAGACCCAGTACTTC CASNSGTSGRYQETQYF . TRBV21-1 many TRBJ2-5
TGTGCCAGCAGCGTAGCTGGGGAAACTAACTATGGCTACACCTTC CASSVAGETNYGYTF . TRBV9 . TRBJ1-2
TGTGCCAGCAGTGAATCGAGGGCTGGGGCCAACGTCCTGACTTTC CASSESRAGANVLTF . TRBV27 many TRBJ2-6
TGTGCCAGCAGCCCCGCCCCGGACCTGAACACCGGGGAGCTGTTTTTT CASSPAPDLNTGELFF . TRBV9 many TRBJ2-2